This T cell receptor beta chain derives from a study of response to subunit inactivated influenza vaccine. General study results and limits: The authors put forward the suggestion that each seasonal influenza vaccination may bring in only a limited number of new T cells.

This CDR3 spans 15 amino acids. Per the germline V gene, CDR1 is LGHNA and CDR2 is YNFKEQ. V shed 5 bases and J 2 bases; nucleotides not matched to a gene: 0. This clonotype was counted only a few times. The target antigen is unknown. TCRdb fed the RT-PCR reads into MiXCR, producing one record per CDR3 protein. This sample has about 780,000 distinct CDR3 sequences; less than 20% occur once, and the top ten carry under 13%. V and J are TRBV4-2 and TRBJ2-5; 15 nucleotides line up with TRBD2. The material was PBMCs from blood, obtained approximately 5 days after vaccination. This clonotype was obtained from a man aged 45 to 65 who received an inactivated influenza vaccine. The CDR3 DNA is TGTGCCAGCAGCGGACTAGCGGGAGGGCAAGAGACCCAGTACTTC. Its translation: CASSGLAGGQETQYF.